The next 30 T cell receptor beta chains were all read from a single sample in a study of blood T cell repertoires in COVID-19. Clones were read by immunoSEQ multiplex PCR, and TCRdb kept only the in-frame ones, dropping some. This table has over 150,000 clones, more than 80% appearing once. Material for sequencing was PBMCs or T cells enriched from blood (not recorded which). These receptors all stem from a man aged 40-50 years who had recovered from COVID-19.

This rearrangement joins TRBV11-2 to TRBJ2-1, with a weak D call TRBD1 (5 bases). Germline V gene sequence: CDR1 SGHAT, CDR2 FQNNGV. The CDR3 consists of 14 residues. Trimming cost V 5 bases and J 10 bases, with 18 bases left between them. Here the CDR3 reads CASSPSRRQWEQFF. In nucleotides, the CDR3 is TGTGCCAGCAGCCCGAGCCGGAGACAGTGGGAGCAGTTCTTC.

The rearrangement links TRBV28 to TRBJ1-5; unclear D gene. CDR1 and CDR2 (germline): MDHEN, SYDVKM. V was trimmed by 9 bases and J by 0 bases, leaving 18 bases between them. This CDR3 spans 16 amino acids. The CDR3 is CASLDDGSYSNQPQHF. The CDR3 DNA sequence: TGTGCCAGTCTTGATGACGGGTCATATAGCAATCAGCCCCAGCATTTT.

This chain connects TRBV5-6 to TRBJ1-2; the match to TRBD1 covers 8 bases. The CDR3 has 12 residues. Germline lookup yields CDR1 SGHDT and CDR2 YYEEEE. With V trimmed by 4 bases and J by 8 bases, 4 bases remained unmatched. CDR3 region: CASSQTGDGYTF. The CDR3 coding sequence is TGTGCCAGCAGCCAGACAGGGGACGGCTACACCTTC.

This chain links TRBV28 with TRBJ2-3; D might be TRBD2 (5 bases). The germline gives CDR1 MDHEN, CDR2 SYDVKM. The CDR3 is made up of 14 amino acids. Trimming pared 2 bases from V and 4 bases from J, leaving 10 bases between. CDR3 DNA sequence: TGTGCCAGCAGTTTAATGGCGGGTGCAGATACGCAGTATTTT. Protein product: CASSLMAGADTQYF. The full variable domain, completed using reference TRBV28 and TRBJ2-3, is DVKVTQSSRYLVKRTGEKVFLECVQDMDHENMFWYRQDPGLGLRLIYFSYDVKMKEKGDIPEGYSVSREKKERFSLILESASTNQTSMYLCASSLMAGADTQYFGPGTRLTVL.

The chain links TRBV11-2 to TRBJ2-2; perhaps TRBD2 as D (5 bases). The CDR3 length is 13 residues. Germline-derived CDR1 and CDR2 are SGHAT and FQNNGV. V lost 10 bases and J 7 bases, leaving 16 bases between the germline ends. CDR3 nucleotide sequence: TGTGCCACTAGCATCTCGGTTTACGGGGAGCTGTTTTTT. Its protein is CATSISVYGELFF.

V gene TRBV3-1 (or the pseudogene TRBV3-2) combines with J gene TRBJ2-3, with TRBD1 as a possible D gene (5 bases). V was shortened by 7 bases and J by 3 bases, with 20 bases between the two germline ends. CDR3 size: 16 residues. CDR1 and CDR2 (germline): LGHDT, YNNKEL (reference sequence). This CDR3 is CASTSLARGRTDTQYF. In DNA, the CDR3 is TGTGCCAGCACTTCCTTAGCTAGGGGTCGAACAGATACGCAGTATTTT.

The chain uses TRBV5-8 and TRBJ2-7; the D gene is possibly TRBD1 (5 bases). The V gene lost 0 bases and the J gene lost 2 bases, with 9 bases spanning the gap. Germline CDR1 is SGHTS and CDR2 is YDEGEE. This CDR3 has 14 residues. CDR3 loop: CASSLGQGPYEQYF. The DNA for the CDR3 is TGTGCCAGCAGCTTGGGGCAGGGCCCCTACGAGCAGTACTTC.

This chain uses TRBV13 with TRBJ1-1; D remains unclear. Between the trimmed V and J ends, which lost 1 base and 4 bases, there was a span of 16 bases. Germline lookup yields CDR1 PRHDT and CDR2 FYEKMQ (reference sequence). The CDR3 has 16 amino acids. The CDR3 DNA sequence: TGTGCCAGCAGCTTAGAGAACCGGTTTCGAAGCACTGAAGCTTTCTTT. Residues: CASSLENRFRSTEAFF.

CDR3 sequence reads: CASSLGGPGQPQHF. CDR3 sequence (DNA): TGTGCCAGCAGTTTAGGGGGCCCGGGGCAGCCCCAGCATTTT. This chain joins TRBV28 and TRBJ1-5; TRBD1 might be the D (6 bases). Germline V lookup: CDR1 MDHEN, CDR2 SYDVKM. The CDR3 sequence is 14 residues long. V was trimmed by 2 bases and J by 7 bases, leaving 12 bases between them.

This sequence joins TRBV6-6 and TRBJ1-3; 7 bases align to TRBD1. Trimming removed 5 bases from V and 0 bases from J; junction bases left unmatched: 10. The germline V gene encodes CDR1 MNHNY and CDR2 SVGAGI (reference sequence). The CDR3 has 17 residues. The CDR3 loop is CASSHYPDRFSGNTIYF. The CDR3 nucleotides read TGTGCCAGCAGTCATTACCCGGACAGGTTCTCTGGAAACACCATATATTTT.

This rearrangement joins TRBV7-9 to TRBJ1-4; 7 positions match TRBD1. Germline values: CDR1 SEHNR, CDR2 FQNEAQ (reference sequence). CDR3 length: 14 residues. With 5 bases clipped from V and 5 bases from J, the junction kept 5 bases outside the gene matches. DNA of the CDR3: TGTGCCAGCAGCCTCCAGACAGGGAATGAAAAACTGTTTTTT. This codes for CASSLQTGNEKLFF.

The CDR3 here is CASSSTGNGNQPQHF. The CDR3, as DNA: TGCGCCAGCAGCTCGACAGGTAATGGGAATCAGCCCCAGCATTTT. The rearrangement joins TRBV5-1 to TRBJ1-5; D is possibly TRBD1 (6 bases). V was trimmed by 3 bases and J by 4 bases, leaving 14 bases between them. Germline CDR1 is SGHRS and CDR2 is YFSETQ. CDR3 length equals 15 residues.

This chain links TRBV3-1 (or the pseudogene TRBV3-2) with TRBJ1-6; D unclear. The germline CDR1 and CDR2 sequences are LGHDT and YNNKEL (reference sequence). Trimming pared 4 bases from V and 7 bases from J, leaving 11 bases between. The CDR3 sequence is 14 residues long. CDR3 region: CASSPRGGNSPLHF. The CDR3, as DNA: TGTGCCAGCAGCCCCCGGGGAGGGAATTCACCCCTCCACTTT.

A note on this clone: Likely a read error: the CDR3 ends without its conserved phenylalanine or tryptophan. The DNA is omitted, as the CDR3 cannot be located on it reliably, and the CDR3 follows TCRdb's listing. CDR3 region: CAIPGGVIAL. The chain employs TRBV6-7 and TRBJ1-6. TRBV6-7 is labeled an ORF, and its function is uncertain. The CDR3 is 10 amino acids in total, end residues counted.

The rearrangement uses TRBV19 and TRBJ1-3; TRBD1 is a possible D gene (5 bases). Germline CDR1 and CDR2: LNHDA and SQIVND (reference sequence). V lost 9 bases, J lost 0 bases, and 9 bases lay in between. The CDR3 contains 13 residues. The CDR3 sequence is CASGGNSGNTIYF. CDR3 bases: TGTGCCAGCGGGGGTAACTCTGGAAACACCATATATTTT.

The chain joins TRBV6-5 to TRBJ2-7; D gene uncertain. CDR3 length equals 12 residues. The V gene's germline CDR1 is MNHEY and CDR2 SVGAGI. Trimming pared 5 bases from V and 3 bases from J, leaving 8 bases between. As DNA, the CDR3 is TGTGCCAGCAGTACACCGTACTACGAGCAGTACTTC. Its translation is CASSTPYYEQYF.

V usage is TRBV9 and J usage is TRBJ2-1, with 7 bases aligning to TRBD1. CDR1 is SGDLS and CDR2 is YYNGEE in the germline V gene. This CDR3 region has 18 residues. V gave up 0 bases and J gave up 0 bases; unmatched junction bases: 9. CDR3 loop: CASSVGHRGPNSYNEQFF. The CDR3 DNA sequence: TGTGCCAGCAGCGTAGGACACAGGGGCCCGAACTCCTACAATGAGCAGTTCTTC.

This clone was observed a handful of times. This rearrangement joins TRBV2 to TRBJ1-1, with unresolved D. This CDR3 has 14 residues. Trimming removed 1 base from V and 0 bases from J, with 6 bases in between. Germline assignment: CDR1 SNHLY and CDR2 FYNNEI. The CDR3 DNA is TGTGCCAGCAGTGAAGGCAGAATGAACACTGAAGCTTTCTTT. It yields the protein CASSEGRMNTEAFF.

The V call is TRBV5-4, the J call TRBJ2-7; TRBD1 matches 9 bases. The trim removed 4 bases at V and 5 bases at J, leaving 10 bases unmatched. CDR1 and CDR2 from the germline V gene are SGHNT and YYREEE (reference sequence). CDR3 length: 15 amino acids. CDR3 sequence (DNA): TGTGCCAGCAGCCTAACCGGGACAGGGAGGGACGAGCAGTACTTC. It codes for CASSLTGTGRDEQYF.

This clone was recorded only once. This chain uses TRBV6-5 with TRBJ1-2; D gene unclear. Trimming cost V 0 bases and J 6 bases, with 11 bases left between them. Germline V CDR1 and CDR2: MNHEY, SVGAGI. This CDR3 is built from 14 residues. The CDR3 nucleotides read TGTGCCAGCAGTTACTCTGCCGAGGGAAATGGCTACACCTTC. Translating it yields CASSYSAEGNGYTF.

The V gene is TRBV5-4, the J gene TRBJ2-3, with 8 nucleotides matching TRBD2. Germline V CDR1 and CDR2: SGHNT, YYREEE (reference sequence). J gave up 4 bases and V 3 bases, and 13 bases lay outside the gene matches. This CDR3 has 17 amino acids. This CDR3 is CASSSYFEREFSDTQYF. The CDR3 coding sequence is TGTGCCAGCAGCTCCTACTTTGAGCGGGAGTTTTCAGATACGCAGTATTTT.

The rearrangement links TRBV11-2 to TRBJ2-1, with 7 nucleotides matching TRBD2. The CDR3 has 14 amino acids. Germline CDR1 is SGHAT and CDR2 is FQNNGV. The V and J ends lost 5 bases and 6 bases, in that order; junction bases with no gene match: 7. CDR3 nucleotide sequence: TGTGCCAGCAGCGAGGCCGGGGGGATCAATGAGCAGTTCTTC. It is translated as CASSEAGGINEQFF.

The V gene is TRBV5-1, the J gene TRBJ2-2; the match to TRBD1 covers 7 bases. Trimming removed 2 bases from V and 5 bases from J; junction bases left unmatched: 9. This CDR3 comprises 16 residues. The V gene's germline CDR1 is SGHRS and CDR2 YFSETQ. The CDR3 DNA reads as TGCGCCAGCAGCTTTCATCTAACAGGGGTTACCGGGGAGCTGTTTTTT. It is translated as CASSFHLTGVTGELFF.

The CDR3 here is CASSLATSGRTDTQYF. As DNA, the CDR3 is TGTGCCAGCAGCTTGGCGACTAGCGGGAGAACAGATACGCAGTATTTT. The V call is TRBV5-5, the J call TRBJ2-3, with TRBD2 matching over 12 bases. CDR3 length: 16 amino acids. With 0 bases clipped from V and 3 bases from J, the junction kept 2 bases outside the gene matches. Germline lookup yields CDR1 SGHKS and CDR2 YYEKEE (reference sequence).

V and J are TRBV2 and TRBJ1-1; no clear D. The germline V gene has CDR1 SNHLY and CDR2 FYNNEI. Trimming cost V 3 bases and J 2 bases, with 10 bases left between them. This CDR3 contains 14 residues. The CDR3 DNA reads TGTGCCAGCAGTGAGGCATGGAGTAACACTGAAGCTTTCTTT. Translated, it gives CASSEAWSNTEAFF.

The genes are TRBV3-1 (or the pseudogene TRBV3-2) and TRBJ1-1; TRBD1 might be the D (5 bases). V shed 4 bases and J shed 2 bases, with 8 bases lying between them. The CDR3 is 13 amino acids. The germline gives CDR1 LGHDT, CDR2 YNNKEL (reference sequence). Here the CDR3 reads CASSPGGNTEAFF. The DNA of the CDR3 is TGTGCCAGCAGCCCGGGGGGTAACACTGAAGCTTTCTTT.

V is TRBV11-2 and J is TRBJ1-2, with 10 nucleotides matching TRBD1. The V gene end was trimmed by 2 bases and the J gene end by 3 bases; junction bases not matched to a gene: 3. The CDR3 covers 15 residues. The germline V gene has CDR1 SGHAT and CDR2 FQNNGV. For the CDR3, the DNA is TGTGCCAGCAGCTTAAGGACAGGGGGACACTATGGCTACACCTTC. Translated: CASSLRTGGHYGYTF.

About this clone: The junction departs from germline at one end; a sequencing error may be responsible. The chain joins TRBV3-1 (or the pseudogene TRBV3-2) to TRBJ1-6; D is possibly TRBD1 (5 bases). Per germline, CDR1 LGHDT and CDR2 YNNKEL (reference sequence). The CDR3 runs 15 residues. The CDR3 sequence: CASNQVRVPNSPLHF. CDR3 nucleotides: TGTGCCAGCAACCAAGTCAGGGTTCCTAATTCACCCCTCCACTTT.

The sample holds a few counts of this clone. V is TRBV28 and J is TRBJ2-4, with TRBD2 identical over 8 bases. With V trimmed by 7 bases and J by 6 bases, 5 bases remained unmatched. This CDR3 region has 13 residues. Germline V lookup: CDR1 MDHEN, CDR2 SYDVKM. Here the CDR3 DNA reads TGTGCCAGCACCGGGGGGGGCGGAAACATTCAGTACTTC. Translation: CASTGGGGNIQYF.

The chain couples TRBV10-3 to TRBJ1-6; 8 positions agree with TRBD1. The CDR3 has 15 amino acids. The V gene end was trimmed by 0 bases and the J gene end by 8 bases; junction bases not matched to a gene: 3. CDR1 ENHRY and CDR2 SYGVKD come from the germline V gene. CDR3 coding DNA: TGTGCCATCAGTGAGTCCCCGACAGGGGATTCACCCCTCCACTTT. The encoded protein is CAISESPTGDSPLHF.